The rows below give T cell receptor beta chains drawn from one sample of a study of cytomegalovirus exposure and HLA in healthy donors. TCRdb's copy holds only in-frame clones and misses some; the assay was immunoSEQ multiplex PCR. Of roughly 130,000 clones detected, around 80% appear once; the ten largest clones hold approximately 8.2%. Sequencing was done on a sample of PBMCs. The receptors originated from a woman in her forties or fifties in good health and CMV-seropositive. Each CDR3 is given with its conserved first and last residue. D genes are given only for firm matches. The size entry is marked missing in some rows and otherwise reads once, few, many or a size class.

clone_size d_call j_call v_call cdr3_nt cdr3_aa
- - TRBJ2-2 TRBV2 TGTGCCAGCAGTGAAGAGTGGGCAGTGAACACCGGGGAGCTGTTTTTT CASSEEWAVNTGELFF
few TRBD1 TRBJ1-3 TRBV9 TGTGCCAGCAGCGTTTCGCCGACAGGGGCCTCTGGAAGCACCATATATTTT CASSVSPTGASGSTIYF
- - TRBJ2-1 TRBV6-5 TGTGCCAGCAGACTACTCGATTACTCCAATGAGCAGTTCTTC CASRLLDYSNEQFF
- TRBD1 TRBJ2-7 TRBV6-4 TGTGCCAGCATTGAACTCGTGGACAGGGGGTTCGCCGAGCAGTACTTC CASIELVDRGFAEQYF
- TRBD1 TRBJ1-1 TRBV18 TGTGCCAGCTCAGCCTCCCCGACAGGGGAGGGCACTGAAGCTTTCTTT CASSASPTGEGTEAFF
- - TRBJ2-5 TRBV6-1 TGTGCCAGCAGCAGGCGAGAAGAGACCCAGTACTTC CASSRREETQYF
- TRBD1 TRBJ1-1 TRBV7-2 TGTGCCAGCAGCATACGACAGGGACACACTGAAGCTTTCTTT CASSIRQGHTEAFF
- - TRBJ1-5 TRBV9 TGTGCCAGCAGCGCGACGGGTTCCAATCAGCCCCAGCATTTT CASSATGSNQPQHF
- - TRBJ2-5 TRBV5-1 TGCGCCAGCAGCTTGGTTCCAGAAGAGACCCAGTACTTC CASSLVPEETQYF
- TRBD1 TRBJ1-2 TRBV19 TGTGCCAGCGGACAGGGAGCAGGTTATGGCTACACCTTC CASGQGAGYGYTF
- TRBD1 TRBJ2-5 TRBV28 TGTGCCAGCAGTTTGACTATACAGGGGGCGTACAATCCGGCCCAGTACTTC CASSLTIQGAYNPAQYF
- TRBD2 TRBJ2-1 TRBV29-1 TGCAGCGTTGTAACTAGCGGGGGTTACAATGAGCAGTTCTTC CSVVTSGGYNEQFF
few - TRBJ1-1 TRBV28 TGTGCCAGCAGTTTAAGACAGAATGAAGCTTTCTTT CASSLRQNEAFF
- TRBD2 TRBJ2-2 TRBV7-9 TGTGCCAGCAGCTTAACGGGGGGTCGGACCGGGGAGCTGTTTTTT CASSLTGGRTGELFF
- - TRBJ2-7 TRBV2 TGTGCCAGCAGTGGTAGACTAGTCCCCTACGAGCAGTACTTC CASSGRLVPYEQYF
- TRBD1 TRBJ1-1 TRBV10-3 TGTGCCATCAGCGAGGACAGGCACACTGAAGCTTTCTTT CAISEDRHTEAFF
- - TRBJ1-4 TRBV7-3 TGTGCCAGCAGCCCACCACAGTCACCTGGTGAAAAACTGTTTTTT CASSPPQSPGEKLFF
- - TRBJ1-5 TRBV30 TGTGCCTGGGGGACACCCCGATGGGGCAATCAGCCCCAGCATTTT CAWGTPRWGNQPQHF
- TRBD1 TRBJ2-5 TRBV27 TGTGCCAGCACCCCCCTGGACAGGCAAGAGACCCAGTACTTC CASTPLDRQETQYF
once - TRBJ2-2 TRBV5-4 TGTGCCAGCAGCTCGCGGGATAGGGCTTCGACCGGGGAGCTGTTTTTT CASSSRDRASTGELFF
- TRBD2 TRBJ2-3 TRBV5-1 TGCGCCAGCAGACCTAATAGCGGGGGGAGCACAGATACGCAGTATTTT CASRPNSGGSTDTQYF
- - TRBJ2-2 TRBV14 TGTGCCAGCAGCCGAGGCGGGCTAGGGGAGCTGTTTTTT CASSRGGLGELFF
- - TRBJ1-4 TRBV2 TGTGCCAGCAACGCAGCGAGTGAAAAACTGTTTTTT CASNAASEKLFF
- - TRBJ1-4 TRBV4-1 TGCGCCAGCAGCCAAACAGGCACCCCTAATGAAAAACTGTTTTTT CASSQTGTPNEKLFF
few TRBD2 TRBJ2-7 TRBV9 TGTGCCAGCAGCGTGGAGACTAGCGGGGGAGCGCAGTACTTC CASSVETSGGAQYF
- TRBD1 TRBJ2-2 TRBV5-1 TGCGCCAGCAGCCCGGGACAGCGGAACACCGGGGAGCTGTTTTTT CASSPGQRNTGELFF
few - TRBJ2-7 TRBV5-1 TGCGCCAGCAGCTTGGGGCGGTGGGGACAAGGGAGCTCCTACGAGCAGTACTTC CASSLGRWGQGSSYEQYF
- TRBD2 TRBJ2-3 TRBV30 TGTGCCTTACCTACTAGCGGGGGCACAGATACGCAGTATTTT CALPTSGGTDTQYF
- - TRBJ2-7 TRBV7-8 TGTGCTAGCAAGCAGGGGCCGGCATACGAGCAGTACTTC CASKQGPAYEQYF
- TRBD2 TRBJ2-1 TRBV4-1 TGCGCCAGCAGCCGTGTTGCGGGGGGGCAGAATGAGCAGTTCTTC CASSRVAGGQNEQFF
many TRBD2 TRBJ2-1 TRBV6-4 TGTGCCAGCAGTGACTCGAGCGGGGGGGCCAATGAGCAGTTCTTC CASSDSSGGANEQFF
- - TRBJ1-5 TRBV15 TGTGCCACCAGCGGGGCGGGGGAGGGGATGGGGCCCCAGCATTTT CATSGAGEGMGPQHF
- TRBD2 TRBJ2-7 TRBV5-4 TGTGCCAGCGGCAGACCGGGGGGGGCCTACGAGCAGTACTTC CASGRPGGAYEQYF
- - TRBJ2-1 TRBV7-2 TGTGCCAGCGAGACTACAGCCTACAATGAGCAGTTCTTC CASETTAYNEQFF
- TRBD1 TRBJ1-5 TRBV5-1 TGCGCCAGCAGCTCTGGGCCGGCAGGGGGGAGCAATCAGCCCCAGCATTTT CASSSGPAGGSNQPQHF
- TRBD2 TRBJ2-7 TRBV6-5 TGTGCCAGCAGTACCGGGGGAGGGTTCTACGAGCAGTACTTC CASSTGGGFYEQYF
- - TRBJ2-7 TRBV19 TGTGCCAGTAGTAAGCAGGGGCTCAACTCCTACGAGCAGTACTTC CASSKQGLNSYEQYF
- - TRBJ2-6 TRBV4-2 TGTGCCAGCAGCCAAGGAGGGACTGGGGCCAACGTCCTGACTTTC CASSQGGTGANVLTF
- TRBD1 TRBJ2-5 TRBV5-1 TGCGCCAGCAGCTATGGGACAGGGGGCGGTGAGACCCAGTACTTC CASSYGTGGGETQYF
- - TRBJ1-2 TRBV10-3 TGTGCCATCAGTGAGGACCTACAGTTCTATGGCTACACCTTC CAISEDLQFYGYTF